Listed here are 5 T cell receptor beta chains from one sample, sequenced in a study of T cells in narcolepsy. Sequencing used immunoSEQ multiplex PCR; TCRdb keeps in-frame clones, though not all of them. The table records tens of thousands of clones, approximately 82% of them present only once. Material for sequencing was CD45RA- memory CD4+ T cells from PBMCs. The receptor source for this set is a human donor with narcolepsy.

The CDR3: CASRRGGEQYF. DNA of the CDR3: TGTGCCAGCAGGCGAGGGGGAGAGCAGTACTTC. The chain couples TRBV6-6 to TRBJ2-7, with D possibly matching TRBD1 (6 bases). The CDR3 totals 11 residues. Trimming shortened V by 6 bases and J by 7 bases, and 10 bases separated the two germline ends. The V gene's germline CDR1 is MNHNY and CDR2 SVGAGI (reference sequence).

The chain is built from TRBV6-1 and TRBJ1-2; D ambiguous. The CDR3 has 12 residues. V lost 2 bases, J lost 5 bases, and 6 bases lay in between. CDR1 is MNHNS and CDR2 is SASEGT in the germline V gene. For the CDR3, the DNA is TGTGCCAGCAGTGAAAACTGGTATGGCTACACCTTC. As protein: CASSENWYGYTF.

The chain uses TRBV5-4 and TRBJ2-5; TRBD1 aligns across 7 bases. There are 15 residues in the CDR3. From germline, CDR1 is SGHNT and CDR2 YYREEE (reference sequence). With V trimmed by 1 base and J by 2 bases, 5 bases remained unmatched. CDR3 DNA sequence: TGTGCCAGCAGCTTGACGGACAGGCCGCAAGAGACCCAGTACTTC. Protein: CASSLTDRPQETQYF.

V is TRBV28 and J is TRBJ2-1; D remains ambiguous. V shed 6 bases and J shed 5 bases, with 5 bases lying between them. Germline V CDR1 and CDR2: MDHEN, SYDVKM. The CDR3 runs 11 residues. CDR3 sequence reads: CASSPNNEQFF. The CDR3 DNA is TGTGCCAGCAGCCCAAACAATGAGCAGTTCTTC.

This clone was picked up a small number of times. The chain employs TRBV4-3 and TRBJ1-1; D unclear. V lost 0 bases to trimming and J lost 5 bases, with 13 bases between them. There are 15 residues in the CDR3. Germline values: CDR1 LGHNA, CDR2 YSLEER. CDR3 bases: TGCGCCAGCAGCCAAGATTGGGGAGTGGGAACTGAAGCTTTCTTT. Translated, it gives CASSQDWGVGTEAFF.